The present entry profiles one TCR beta chain with its context. Antigen unknown. Approximately 10 milliliters of peripheral blood were collected from each participant. Genomic DNA was the PCR template. A primer set of 30 forward and 13 reverse primers amplified the CDR3. One entry per CDR3 protein, called by TCRdb with MiXCR from the multiplex PCR reads. The sample has more than 250,000 distinct CDR3 sequences, roughly 44% seen once. Per the germline V gene, CDR1 is LNHNV and CDR2 is YYDKDF (reference sequence). Trimming removed 5 bases from V and 3 bases from J; junction bases left unmatched: 6. The CDR3 spans 15 residues. This sample is drawn from a study of type 1 and type 2 diabetes patients. Findings of the study overall: In type 2 diabetes, highly-expanded CD4+ clones took a median around 4% of reads.

The chain employs TRBV15 and TRBJ1-5, with 8 bases fitting TRBD1. Sequenced sample: peripheral blood mononuclear cells (PBMCs). The clonotype comes from a man aged 18 to 35 with type 2 diabetes. The CDR3 is CATSYRGGVNQPQHF. In DNA form, the CDR3 reads TGTGCCACCAGCTACAGGGGGGGTGTCAATCAGCCCCAGCATTTT. Combining the CDR3 with reference TRBV15 and TRBJ1-5 gives the whole variable domain DAMVIQNPRYQVTQFGKPVTLSCSQTLNHNVMYWYQQKSSQAPKLLFHYYDKDFNNEADTPDNFQSRRPNTSFCFLDIRSPGLGDTAMYLCATSYRGGVNQPQHFGDGTRLSIL.